Listed below are T cell receptor beta chains from one sample, sequenced in a study of cytomegalovirus exposure and HLA in healthy donors. The repertoire was sequenced with immunoSEQ multiplex PCR; TCRdb's copy has only in-frame clones and lacks some. The data hold hundreds of thousands of clones, with about 80% observed a single time. Sample: PBMCs. The source is a woman aged 40 to 49 in good health and CMV-seronegative. The CDR3 runs from the conserved cysteine through the conserved F or W. The D gene is left open where the match is weak. Clone size, where shown, is once, few, many, or a class for clones that have expanded.

size,J,V,D,DNA,CDR3
.,TRBJ2-1,TRBV4-3,TRBD1,TGCGCCAGCAGCCAAGTTATCGGGACAGCCTACAATGAGCAGTTCTTC,CASSQVIGTAYNEQFF
.,TRBJ2-5,TRBV6-5,TRBD2,TGTGCCAGCAGTATGACTAGCGGGGACCGGGGGACCCAGTACTTC,CASSMTSGDRGTQYF
few,TRBJ1-4,TRBV25-1,TRBD1,TGTGCCAGCAGTGCTCGGGACAGGTCCGAAAAACTGTTTTTT,CASSARDRSEKLFF
.,TRBJ1-1,TRBV6-6,.,TGTGCCAGCAGTTACTATGGCGGGGGGGGATACACTGAAGCTTTCTTT,CASSYYGGGGYTEAFF
.,TRBJ2-5,TRBV5-1,.,TGCGCCAGCGGCATCTCCCCCCGAGGGCAAGAGACCCAGTACTTC,CASGISPRGQETQYF
.,TRBJ1-3,TRBV15,TRBD1,TGTGCCACCAGCAGAGGGACAGGGCAATCTGGAAACACCATATATTTT,CATSRGTGQSGNTIYF
.,TRBJ1-1,TRBV7-2,.,TGTGCCAGCAGCTCACCAACCGGACATATCAACACTGAAGCTTTCTTT,CASSSPTGHINTEAFF
once,TRBJ2-7,TRBV4-3,TRBD1,TGCGCCAGCAGCCAGGAAGGCGGGGACAGGGGTGTTCACGAGCAGTACTTC,CASSQEGGDRGVHEQYF
.,TRBJ1-2,TRBV7-9,TRBD1,TGTGCCAGCAGCAGTAGCGGGGCACAGGGGTCTGGCTACACCTTC,CASSSSGAQGSGYTF
.,TRBJ2-7,TRBV16,.,TGTGCCAGCAGCCGCCGGAGTGCTTCCTACGAGCAGTACTTC,CASSRRSASYEQYF
.,TRBJ1-5,TRBV4-3,TRBD1,TGCGCCAGCAGCCACAACTACAGGGGAGGCGGCAATCAGCCCCAGCATTTT,CASSHNYRGGGNQPQHF
.,TRBJ2-2,TRBV29-1,.,TGCAGCGTTGACGCGGCAGGGACTGGCGGGGAGCTGTTTTTT,CSVDAAGTGGELFF
.,TRBJ1-3,TRBV30,.,TGTGCCTGGAGTGTAAAAGGGAGCCCCGGAAACACCATATATTTT,CAWSVKGSPGNTIYF
.,TRBJ2-7,TRBV28,.,TGTGCCAGCAGTTTGGGCACCTCGACCTACGAGCAGTACTTC,CASSLGTSTYEQYF
once,TRBJ1-1,TRBV7-8,TRBD1,TGTGCCAGCAGCTTAAGGGACAGAGACACTGAAGCTTTCTTT,CASSLRDRDTEAFF
.,TRBJ1-5,TRBV7-9,.,TGTGCCAGCAGCTTAGGTGGTGTGATCGGTCAGCCCCAGCATTTT,CASSLGGVIGQPQHF
.,TRBJ1-1,TRBV16,TRBD1,TGTGCCAGCAGCCGCCAACAGGGGGCAACTGAAGCTTTCTTT,CASSRQQGATEAFF
.,TRBJ1-2,TRBV5-1,.,TGCGCCAGCAGCTTGGAGGGGACGGGAGAGAGGAATGGCTACACCTTC,CASSLEGTGERNGYTF
.,TRBJ1-1,TRBV7-9,TRBD1,TGTGCCAGCAGCTTCCGGACAGGGCCGAACGAAGCTTTCTTT,CASSFRTGPNEAFF
.,TRBJ1-6,TRBV2,.,TGTGCCAGCAGCCGAGGCGGCGTGGAAGGTTCACCCCTCCACTTT,CASSRGGVEGSPLHF
once,TRBJ1-2,TRBV6-5,TRBD1,TGTGCCAGCAGTCATCGACAGGGGGCCTGGTCGTTC,CASSHRQGAWSF
few,TRBJ1-1,TRBV5-1,.,TGCGCCAGCAGCTTGGAGGGACGGAGGGTCACTGAAGCTTTCTTT,CASSLEGRRVTEAFF
once,TRBJ2-5,TRBV5-6,TRBD2,TGTGCCAGCAGCTTGGAGTCCCGGGGGGGGAAGACCCAGTACTTC,CASSLESRGGKTQYF
.,TRBJ2-2,TRBV7-2,.,TGTGCCAGCAGTTATAGGACTACCTGGGGCGGGGAGCTGTTTTTT,CASSYRTTWGGELFF
.,TRBJ2-7,TRBV6-1,TRBD2,TGTGCCACGGTGAGCGGGGATCCCTCATCCGAGCAGTACTTC,CATVSGDPSSEQYF
.,TRBJ1-2,TRBV2,TRBD1,TGTGCCAGCAGAGACAGGGGCGACTATGGCTACACCTTC,CASRDRGDYGYTF